This TCR beta chain emerged from a study of blood T cell repertoires in COVID-19. Across the whole study: The study drew acute and convalescent COVID-19 samples from the United States, Italy and Spain. Sources were T cells, B-cell-depleted T cells, or PBMCs; the material itself was cDNA or gDNA.

Under the authors' procedure: Amplifying reference gene primers gave estimates of nucleated cell counts. Clones were read by immunoSEQ multiplex PCR, and TCRdb kept only the in-frame ones, dropping some. Clonal size and the V and J genes are those of that table, whereas D and trimming came from the DNA. The sample lists over 150,000 clones; roughly 80% were seen once. The CDR3 is made up of 17 amino acids. Germline trimming cut 2 bases from V and 8 bases from J; bases unmatched to any gene: 14. Per the germline V gene, CDR1 is SGHRS and CDR2 is YFSETQ. Sequencing used peripheral blood. The chain couples TRBV5-1 to TRBJ2-4; 9 bases are a match to TRBD1. This sequence originates from a woman in her forties or fifties with acute or convalescent COVID-19. The CDR3 here is CASSLYPGTGNVDIQYF. The CDR3 nucleotides are TGCGCCAGCAGCTTATACCCCGGGACAGGGAACGTGGACATTCAGTACTTC. Complete variable domain (other parts from reference TRBV5-1 and TRBJ2-4): KAGVTQTPRYLIKTRGQQVTLSCSPISGHRSVSWYQQTPGQGLQFLFEYFSETQRNKGNFPGRFSGRQFSNSRSEMNVSTLELGDSALYLCASSLYPGTGNVDIQYFGAGTRLSVL.